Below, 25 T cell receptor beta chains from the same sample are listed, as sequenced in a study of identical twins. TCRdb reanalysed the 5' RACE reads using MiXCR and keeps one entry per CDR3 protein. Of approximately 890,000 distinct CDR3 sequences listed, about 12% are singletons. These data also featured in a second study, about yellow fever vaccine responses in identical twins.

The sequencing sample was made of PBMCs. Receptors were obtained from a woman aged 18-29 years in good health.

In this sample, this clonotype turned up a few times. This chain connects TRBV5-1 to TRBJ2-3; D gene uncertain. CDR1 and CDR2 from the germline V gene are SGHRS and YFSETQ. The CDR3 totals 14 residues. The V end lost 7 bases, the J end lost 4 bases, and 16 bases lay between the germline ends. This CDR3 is CASAPVLKSDTQYF. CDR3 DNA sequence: TGCGCCAGCGCGCCTGTGCTGAAATCAGATACGCAGTATTTT.

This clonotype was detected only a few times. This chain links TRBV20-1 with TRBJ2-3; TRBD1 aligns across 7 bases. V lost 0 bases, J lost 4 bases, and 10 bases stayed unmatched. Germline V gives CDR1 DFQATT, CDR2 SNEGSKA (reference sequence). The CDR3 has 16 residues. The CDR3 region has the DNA TGCAGTGCTAGAGAACGGGCAGGGGGTTTACCAGATACGCAGTATTTT. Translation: CSARERAGGLPDTQYF.

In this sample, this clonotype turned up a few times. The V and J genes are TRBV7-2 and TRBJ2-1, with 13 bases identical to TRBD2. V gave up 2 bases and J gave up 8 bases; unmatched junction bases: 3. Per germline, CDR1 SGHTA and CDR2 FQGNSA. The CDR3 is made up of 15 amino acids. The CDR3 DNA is TGTGCCAGCAGCTTAATAGGACTAGCGGGAGATGAGCAGTTCTTC. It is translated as CASSLIGLAGDEQFF. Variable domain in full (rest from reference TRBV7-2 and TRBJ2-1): GAGVSQSPSNKVTEKGKDVELRCDPISGHTALYWYRQSLGQGLEFLIYFQGNSAPDKSGLPSDRFSAERTGGSVSTLTIQRTQQEDSAVYLCASSLIGLAGDEQFFGPGTRLTVL.

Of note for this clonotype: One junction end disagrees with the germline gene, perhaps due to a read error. The CDR3 region is CASSAGRASLYQETQYF. The DNA for the CDR3 is TGTGCCAGCAGCGCGGGCAGGGCTTCTCTTTACCAAGAAACCCAGTACTTC. The V call is TRBV7-2, the J call TRBJ2-5; TRBD1 or TRBD2 may be the D gene (5 bases each). The germline CDR1 and CDR2 sequences are SGHTA and FQGNSA. This CDR3 contains 17 residues.

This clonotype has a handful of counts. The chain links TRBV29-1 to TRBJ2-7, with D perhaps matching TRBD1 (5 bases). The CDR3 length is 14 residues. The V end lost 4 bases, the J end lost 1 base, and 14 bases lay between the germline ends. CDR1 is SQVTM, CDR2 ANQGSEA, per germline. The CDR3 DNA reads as TGCAGCGTTGTAAACCAGGGATTTTCCTACGAGCAGTACTTC. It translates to CSVVNQGFSYEQYF.

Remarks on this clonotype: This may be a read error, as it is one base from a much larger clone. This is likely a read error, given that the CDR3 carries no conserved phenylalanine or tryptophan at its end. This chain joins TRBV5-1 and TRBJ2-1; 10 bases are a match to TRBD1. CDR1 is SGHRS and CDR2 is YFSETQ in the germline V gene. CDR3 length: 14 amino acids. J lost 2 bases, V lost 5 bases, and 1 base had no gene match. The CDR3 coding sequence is TGCGCCAGCAGGACAGGGGGCGCCTACAATGAGCAGTTCTTA. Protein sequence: CASRTGGAYNEQFL.

Here the CDR3 DNA reads TGCGCCAGCAGCCCCACTAGTCGGTCCTACAATGAGCAGTTCTTC. As protein: CASSPTSRSYNEQFF. The gene calls are TRBV5-1 and TRBJ2-1; D possibly corresponds to TRBD2 (5 bases). Deletions cut 4 bases from V and 1 base from J, with 12 bases between. Germline CDR1 is SGHRS and CDR2 is YFSETQ. The CDR3 totals 15 residues.

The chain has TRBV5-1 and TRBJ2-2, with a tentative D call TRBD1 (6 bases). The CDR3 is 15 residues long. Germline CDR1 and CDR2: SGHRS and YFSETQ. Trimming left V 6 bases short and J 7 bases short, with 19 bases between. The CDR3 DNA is TGCGCCAGCAAAGATGGGCGGACAGTTAACGGGGAGCTGTTTTTT. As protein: CASKDGRTVNGELFF.

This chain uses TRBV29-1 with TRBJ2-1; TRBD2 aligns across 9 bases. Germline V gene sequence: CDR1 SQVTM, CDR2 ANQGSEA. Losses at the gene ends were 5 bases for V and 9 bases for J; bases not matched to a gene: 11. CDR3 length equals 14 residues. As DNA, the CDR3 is TGCAGCGTTTCATGGTTAATAGCGGGGGCTGAGCAGTTCTTC. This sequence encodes CSVSWLIAGAEQFF.

The CDR3 DNA sequence: TGTGCCAGCAGCCAAGGGGACAATTACGAGCAGTACGTC. It is translated as CASSQGDNYEQYV. This rearrangement joins TRBV3-1 to TRBJ2-7; a weak D match, TRBD1 (6 bases). In germline, CDR1 is LGHDT, CDR2 YNNKEL (reference sequence). This CDR3 has 13 residues. Trimming shortened V by 1 base and J by 4 bases, and 8 bases separated the two germline ends.

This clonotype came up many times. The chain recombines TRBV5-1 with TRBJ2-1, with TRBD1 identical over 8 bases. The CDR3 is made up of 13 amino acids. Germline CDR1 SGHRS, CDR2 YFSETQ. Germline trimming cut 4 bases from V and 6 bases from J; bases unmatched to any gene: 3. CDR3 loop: CASSGGTGNEQFF. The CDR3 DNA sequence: TGCGCCAGCAGCGGGGGGACAGGCAATGAGCAGTTCTTC.

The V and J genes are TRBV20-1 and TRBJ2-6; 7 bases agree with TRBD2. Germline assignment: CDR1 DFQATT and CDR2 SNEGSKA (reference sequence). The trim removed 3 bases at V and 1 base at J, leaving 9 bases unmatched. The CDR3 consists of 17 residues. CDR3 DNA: TGCAGTGCTAGGCAGCCGGGACTAAGTTCTGGGGCCAACGTCCTGACTTTC. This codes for CSARQPGLSSGANVLTF.

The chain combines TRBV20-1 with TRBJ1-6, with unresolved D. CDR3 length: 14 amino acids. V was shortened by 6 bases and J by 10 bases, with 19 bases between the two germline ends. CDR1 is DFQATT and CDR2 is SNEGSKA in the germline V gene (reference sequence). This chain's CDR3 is CSASGQLQTSPLHF. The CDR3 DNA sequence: TGCAGTGCCAGCGGCCAACTACAGACCTCACCCCTCCACTTT.

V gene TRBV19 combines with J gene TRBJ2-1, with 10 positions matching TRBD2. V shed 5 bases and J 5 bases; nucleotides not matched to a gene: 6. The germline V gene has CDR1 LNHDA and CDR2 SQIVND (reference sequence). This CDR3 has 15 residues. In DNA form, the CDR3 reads TGTGCCAGTAGTGTAAGGACTAGCGGACACAATGAGCAGTTCTTC. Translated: CASSVRTSGHNEQFF. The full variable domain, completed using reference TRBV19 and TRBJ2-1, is DGGITQSPKYLFRKEGQNVTLSCEQNLNHDAMYWYRQDPGQGLRLIYYSQIVNDFQKGDIAEGYSVSREKKESFPLTVTSAQKNPTAFYLCASSVRTSGHNEQFFGPGTRLTVL.

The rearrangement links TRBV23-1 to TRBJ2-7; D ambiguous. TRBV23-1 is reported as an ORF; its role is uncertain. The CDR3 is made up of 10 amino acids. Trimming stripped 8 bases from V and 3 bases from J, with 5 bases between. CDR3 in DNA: TGCGCCAGCTGGCGCTACGAGCAGTACGTC. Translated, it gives CASWRYEQYV.

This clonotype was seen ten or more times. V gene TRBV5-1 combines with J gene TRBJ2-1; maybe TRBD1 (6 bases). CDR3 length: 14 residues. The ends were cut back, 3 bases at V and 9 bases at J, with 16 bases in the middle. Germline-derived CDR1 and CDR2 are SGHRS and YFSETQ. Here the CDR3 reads CASSYRVEALEQFF. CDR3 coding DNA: TGCGCCAGCAGCTACAGGGTAGAGGCTCTTGAGCAGTTCTTC.

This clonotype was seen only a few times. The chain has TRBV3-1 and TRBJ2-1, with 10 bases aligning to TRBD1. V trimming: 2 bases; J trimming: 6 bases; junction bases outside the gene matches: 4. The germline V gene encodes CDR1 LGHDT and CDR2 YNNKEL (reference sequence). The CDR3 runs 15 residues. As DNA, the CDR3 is TGTGCCAGCAGCCAATGGGGGACAGGGGTCAATGAGCAGTTCTTC. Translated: CASSQWGTGVNEQFF.

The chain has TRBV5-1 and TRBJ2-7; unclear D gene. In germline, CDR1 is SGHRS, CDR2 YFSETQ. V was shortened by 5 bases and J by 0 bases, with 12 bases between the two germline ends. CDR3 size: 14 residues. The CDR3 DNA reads TGCGCCAGCAGGGGAAGTGCCATCTCCTACGAGCAGTACTTC. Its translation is CASRGSAISYEQYF.

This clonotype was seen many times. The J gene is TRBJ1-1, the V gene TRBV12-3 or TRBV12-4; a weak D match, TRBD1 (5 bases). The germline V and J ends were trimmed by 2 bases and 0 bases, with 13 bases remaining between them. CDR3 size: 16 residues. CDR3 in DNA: TGTGCCAGCAGTTTATCAGGGATCGGTATGAACACTGAAGCTTTCTTT. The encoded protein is CASSLSGIGMNTEAFF.

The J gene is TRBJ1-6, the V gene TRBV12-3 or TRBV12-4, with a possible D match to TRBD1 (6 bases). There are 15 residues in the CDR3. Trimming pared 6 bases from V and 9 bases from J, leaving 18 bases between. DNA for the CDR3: TGTGCCAGCAGCCTCCGGGACAAGGCGATTTCACCCCTCCACTTT. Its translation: CASSLRDKAISPLHF.

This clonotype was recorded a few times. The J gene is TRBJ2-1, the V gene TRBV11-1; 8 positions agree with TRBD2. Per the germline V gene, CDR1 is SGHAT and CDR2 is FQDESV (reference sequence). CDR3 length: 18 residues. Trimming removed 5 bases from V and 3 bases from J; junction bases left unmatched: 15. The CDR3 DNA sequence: TGTGCCAGCAGCCGACAAGCTGGGAGAGCGGGAGTCTACAATGAGCAGTTCTTC. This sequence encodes CASSRQAGRAGVYNEQFF.

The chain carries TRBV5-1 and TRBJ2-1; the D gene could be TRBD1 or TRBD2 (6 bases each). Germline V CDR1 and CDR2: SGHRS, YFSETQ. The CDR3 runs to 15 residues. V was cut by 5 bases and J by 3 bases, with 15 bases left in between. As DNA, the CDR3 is TGCGCCAGCAGGGCGAGGGGGGATGTCTACAATGAGCAGTTCTTC. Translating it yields CASRARGDVYNEQFF. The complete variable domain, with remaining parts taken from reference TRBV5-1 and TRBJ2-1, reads KAGVTQTPRYLIKTRGQQVTLSCSPISGHRSVSWYQQTPGQGLQFLFEYFSETQRNKGNFPGRFSGRQFSNSRSEMNVSTLELGDSALYLCASRARGDVYNEQFFGPGTRLTVL.

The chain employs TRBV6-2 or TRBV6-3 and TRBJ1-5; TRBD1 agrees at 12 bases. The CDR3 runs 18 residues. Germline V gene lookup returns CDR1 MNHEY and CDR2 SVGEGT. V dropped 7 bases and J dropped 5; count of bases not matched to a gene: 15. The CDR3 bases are TGTGCCAGCACCACTATACGTACCGGGACAGGGGGCTATCAGCCCCAGCATTTT. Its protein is CASTTIRTGTGGYQPQHF.

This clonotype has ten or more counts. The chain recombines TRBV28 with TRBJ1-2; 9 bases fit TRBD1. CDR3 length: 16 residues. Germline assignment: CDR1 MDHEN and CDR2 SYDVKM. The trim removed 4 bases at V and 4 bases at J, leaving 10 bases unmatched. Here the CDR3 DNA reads TGTGCCAGCAGTTCACTCCGGGACAGGGTTCTCTATGGCTACACCTTC. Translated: CASSSLRDRVLYGYTF.

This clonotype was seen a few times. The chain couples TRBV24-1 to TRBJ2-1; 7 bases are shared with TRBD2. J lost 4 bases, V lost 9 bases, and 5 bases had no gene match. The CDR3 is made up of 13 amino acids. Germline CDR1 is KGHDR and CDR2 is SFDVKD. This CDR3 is CATGGSPYNEQFF. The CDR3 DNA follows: TGTGCCACCGGCGGGAGTCCGTACAATGAGCAGTTCTTC.